The sequence of this T cell receptor (beta chain) was determined in a study of regulatory T cells in long-lasting Graves disease. Study-wide background: Persistent Graves' disease meant over 5 years of antithyroid drugs with positive TSH receptor antibodies.

Both iRepertoire HTBI primers and Arm-PCR of CDR3 regions were used to build the TCR beta libraries. A single record per CDR3 protein comes from TCRdb applying MiXCR to the multiplex PCR reads. The table lists roughly 700,000 distinct CDR3 sequences, approximately 31% of them singletons. The time point: persistent/refractory GD, antithyroid drugs over 5 years with positive TRAb. RNA from PBMCs was the source of the TCR library. CDR1 and CDR2 (germline): SGHAT, FQNNGV. V lost 5 bases and J lost 8, with 18 bases in between. The CDR3 covers 14 residues. The sequence was obtained from a female donor with Graves disease. The input for sequencing was peripheral blood mononuclear cells (PBMCs), taken when the disease was refractory, from a patient treated with antithyroid drugs. The gene calls are TRBV11-2 and TRBJ1-2; tentative D call: TRBD1 (5 bases). The CDR3 DNA is TGTGCCAGCAGCCCCCTTCCAGGGTTAGACGGCTACACCTTC. It specifies CASSPLPGLDGYTF.